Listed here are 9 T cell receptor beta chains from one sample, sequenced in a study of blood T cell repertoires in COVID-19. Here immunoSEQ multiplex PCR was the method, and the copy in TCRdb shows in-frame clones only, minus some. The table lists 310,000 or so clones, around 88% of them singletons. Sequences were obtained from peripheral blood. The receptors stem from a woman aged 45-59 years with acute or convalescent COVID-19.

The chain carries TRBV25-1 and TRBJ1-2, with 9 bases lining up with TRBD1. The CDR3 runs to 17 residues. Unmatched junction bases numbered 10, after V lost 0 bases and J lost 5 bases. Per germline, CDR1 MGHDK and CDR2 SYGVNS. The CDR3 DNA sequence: TGTGCCAGCAGTGAATATCAACGAACAGGGGGCGTTTATGGCTACACCTTC. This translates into CASSEYQRTGGVYGYTF.

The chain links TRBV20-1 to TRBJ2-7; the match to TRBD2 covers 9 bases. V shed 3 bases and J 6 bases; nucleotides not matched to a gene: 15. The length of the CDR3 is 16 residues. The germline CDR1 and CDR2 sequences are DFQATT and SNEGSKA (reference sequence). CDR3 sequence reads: CSASGLAGRPYGEQYF. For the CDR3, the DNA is TGCAGTGCTAGTGGGCTAGCGGGACGACCCTACGGCGAGCAGTACTTC.

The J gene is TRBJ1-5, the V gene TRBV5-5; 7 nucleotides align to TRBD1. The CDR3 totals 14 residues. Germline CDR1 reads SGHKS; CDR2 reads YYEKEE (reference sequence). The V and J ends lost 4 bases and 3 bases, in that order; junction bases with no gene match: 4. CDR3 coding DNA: TGTGCCAGCAGCCGTGGGACAGCCAATCAGCCCCAGCATTTT. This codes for CASSRGTANQPQHF.

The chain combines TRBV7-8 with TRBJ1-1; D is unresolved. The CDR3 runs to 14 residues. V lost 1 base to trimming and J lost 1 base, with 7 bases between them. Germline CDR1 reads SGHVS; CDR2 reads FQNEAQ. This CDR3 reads CASSLVAGNTEAFF. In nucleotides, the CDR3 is TGTGCCAGCAGCTTAGTGGCAGGGAACACTGAAGCTTTCTTT. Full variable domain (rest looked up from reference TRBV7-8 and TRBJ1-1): GAGVSQSPRYKVAKRGQDVALRCDPISGHVSLFWYQQALGQGPEFLTYFQNEAQLDKSGLPSDRFFAERPEGSVSTLKIQRTQQEDSAVYLCASSLVAGNTEAFFGQGTRLTVV.

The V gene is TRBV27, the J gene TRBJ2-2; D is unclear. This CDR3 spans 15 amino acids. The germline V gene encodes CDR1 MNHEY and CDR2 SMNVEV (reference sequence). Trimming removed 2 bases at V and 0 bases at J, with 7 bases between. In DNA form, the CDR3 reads TGTGCCAGCAGTTTAGTTATAGCGAACACCGGGGAGCTGTTTTTT. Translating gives CASSLVIANTGELFF.

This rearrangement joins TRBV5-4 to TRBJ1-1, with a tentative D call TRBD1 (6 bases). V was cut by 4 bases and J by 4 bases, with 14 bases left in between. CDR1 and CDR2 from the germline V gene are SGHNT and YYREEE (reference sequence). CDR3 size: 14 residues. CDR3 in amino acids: CASSVDSGVTEAFF. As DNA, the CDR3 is TGTGCCAGCAGCGTCGATTCAGGGGTCACTGAAGCTTTCTTT.

The CDR3 protein is CASSPVSGGTNTEAFF. For the CDR3, the DNA is TGTGCCAGCAGCCCAGTCTCAGGGGGCACGAACACTGAAGCTTTCTTT. The chain joins TRBV7-2 to TRBJ1-1, with 8 nucleotides matching TRBD1. Germline lookup yields CDR1 SGHTA and CDR2 FQGNSA. This CDR3 comprises 16 residues. V trimming: 5 bases; J trimming: 1 base; junction bases outside the gene matches: 9. Full variable domain (remainder filled in from reference TRBV7-2 and TRBJ1-1): GAGVSQSPSNKVTEKGKDVELRCDPISGHTALYWYRQSLGQGLEFLIYFQGNSAPDKSGLPSDRFSAERTGGSVSTLTIQRTQQEDSAVYLCASSPVSGGTNTEAFFGQGTRLTVV.

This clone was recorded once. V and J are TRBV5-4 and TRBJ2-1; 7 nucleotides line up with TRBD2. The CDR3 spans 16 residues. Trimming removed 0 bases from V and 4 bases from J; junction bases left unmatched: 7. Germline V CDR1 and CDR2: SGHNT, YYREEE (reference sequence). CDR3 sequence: CASSLGGGSDYNEQFF. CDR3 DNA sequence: TGTGCCAGCAGCTTGGGAGGCGGGAGCGATTACAATGAGCAGTTCTTC.

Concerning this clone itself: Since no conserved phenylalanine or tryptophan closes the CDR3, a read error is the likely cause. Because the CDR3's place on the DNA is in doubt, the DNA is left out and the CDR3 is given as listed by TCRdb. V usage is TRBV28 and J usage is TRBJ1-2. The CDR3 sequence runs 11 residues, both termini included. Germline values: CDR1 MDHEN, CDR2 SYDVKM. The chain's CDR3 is CASSFRGGGTC.